These 27 T cell receptor beta chains originate from one sample sequenced in a study of shared clonotypes between healthy human individuals. Sequenced by immunoSEQ multiplex PCR; TCRdb stores in-frame clones only, minus some. The sample lists about 610,000 clones, almost 97% seen once, with 0.055% to 0.07% in the top ten. Sample: naive CD4+ T cells sorted from blood. The sample's subset: CD45RA+ positively selected. These receptors were taken from a young woman in good health.

This clone was seen a single time. The chain joins TRBV18 to TRBJ2-2, with 8 positions matching TRBD1. The CDR3 loop spans 15 amino acids. Germline-derived CDR1 and CDR2 are KGHSH and LQKENI. With V trimmed by 4 bases and J by 5 bases, 6 bases remained unmatched. The CDR3 region has the DNA TGTGCCAGCTCACGAGCGACAGGGGAGACCGGGGAGCTGTTTTTT. Translation: CASSRATGETGELFF.

This clone was detected once. In the same sample, other DNA sequences code for this CDR3. V usage is TRBV6-5 and J usage is TRBJ2-1; 8 bases agree with TRBD1. There are 15 residues in the CDR3. Trimming took 4 bases from V and 2 from J; bases not matched to a gene: 4. Per germline, CDR1 MNHEY and CDR2 SVGAGI. The CDR3 nucleotides read TGTGCCAGCAGTTCTGACAGGGGCCCCTACAATGAGCAGTTCTTC. Translating gives CASSSDRGPYNEQFF.

The chain uses TRBV10-3 and TRBJ2-5; 9 bases are a match to TRBD2. The tail of the sequence fits TRBJ2-7 better, so the J call may be wrong. CDR3 length equals 15 residues. The germline V gene has CDR1 ENHRY and CDR2 SYGVKD. The CDR3 here is CATRNGREGTYEQYF. CDR3 in DNA: TGTGCCACAAGGAACGGGCGGGAGGGGACCTACGAGCAGTACTTC.

V is TRBV6-4 and J is TRBJ2-2; D is unclear. The germline V and J ends were trimmed by 0 bases and 1 base, with 3 bases remaining between them. This CDR3 spans 14 amino acids. CDR1 is MRHNA and CDR2 is SNTAGT in the germline V gene. CDR3 coding DNA: TGTGCCAGCAGTGACTCGGGGAACACCGGGGAGCTGTTTTTT. This codes for CASSDSGNTGELFF.

The rearrangement links TRBV11-3 to TRBJ1-4, with D perhaps matching TRBD1 (5 bases). The length of the CDR3 is 13 residues. Germline V CDR1 and CDR2: SGHNT, YENEEA. V lost 1 base, J lost 13 bases, and 13 bases lay in between. The CDR3 sequence is CASSLGPTDTLFF. The CDR3 DNA is TGTGCCAGCAGCTTAGGCCCGACAGATACACTGTTTTTT.

This clone was recorded once. V gene TRBV27 combines with J gene TRBJ2-2; the D gene is possibly TRBD2 (5 bases). V was trimmed by 6 bases and J by 7 bases, leaving 18 bases between them. Germline lookup yields CDR1 MNHEY and CDR2 SMNVEV (reference sequence). The CDR3 totals 15 residues. CDR3 loop: CASSLLDVGGGELFF. As DNA, the CDR3 is TGTGCCAGCAGCTTACTAGATGTTGGTGGCGGGGAGCTGTTTTTT.

On this clone: The sample carries other DNA sequences with the same CDR3. The chain joins TRBV19 to TRBJ2-6; 7 bases are shared with TRBD2. This CDR3 spans 17 amino acids. The junction had 9 bases not matched to a gene; V was cut back by 3 bases and J by 4 bases. Germline CDR1 and CDR2: LNHDA and SQIVND (reference sequence). In DNA, the CDR3 is TGTGCCAGTAGTATTTCTGCGGGAGTATCAGGGGCCAACGTCCTGACTTTC. This translates into CASSISAGVSGANVLTF.

This clone showed up just once. The rearrangement uses TRBV30 and TRBJ2-5; TRBD2 aligns across 10 bases. Trimming took 1 base from V and 6 from J; bases not matched to a gene: 5. The CDR3 is made up of 14 amino acids. From germline, CDR1 is GTSNPN and CDR2 SVGIG (reference sequence). CDR3 sequence: CAWSAAGGPQTQYF. In nucleotides, the CDR3 is TGTGCCTGGAGTGCAGCGGGAGGGCCGCAGACCCAGTACTTC.

This chain uses TRBV13 with TRBJ1-2, with 10 bases aligning to TRBD1. CDR1 and CDR2 from the germline V gene are PRHDT and FYEKMQ (reference sequence). This CDR3 has 16 amino acids. The J segment lost 6 bases and the V segment lost 8 bases, leaving 15 bases of the junction unmatched. The CDR3, as DNA: TGTGCCAGCCGATCTAGGCGGACAGGGGGGGCGAATGGCTACACCTTC. Translation gives CASRSRRTGGANGYTF.

A single count supports this clone. This sequence joins TRBV7-2 and TRBJ2-3; D might be TRBD2 (6 bases). This CDR3 contains 16 residues. Germline lookup yields CDR1 SGHTA and CDR2 FQGNSA. V lost 3 bases and J 0 bases, leaving 13 bases between the germline ends. This CDR3 is CASSLILAQSTDTQYF. The DNA of the CDR3 is TGTGCCAGCAGCTTGATACTAGCCCAGAGCACAGATACGCAGTATTTT.

J is TRBJ2-7 and V is TRBV18; 10 positions match TRBD1. Unmatched junction bases numbered 5, after V lost 1 base and J lost 5 bases. CDR1 is KGHSH, CDR2 LQKENI, per germline. The CDR3 length is 15 residues. The CDR3, as DNA: TGTGCCAGCTCACCACAGGGGACAGGGGTCCACGAGCAGTACTTC. Amino acid sequence: CASSPQGTGVHEQYF.

Worth noting for this clone: The same CDR3 arises from other DNA sequences in this sample as well. The chain joins TRBV5-1 to TRBJ1-3; D is possibly TRBD1 (6 bases). The CDR3 spans 14 residues. Trimming took off 4 bases at V and 2 bases at J, with 10 bases between the two ends. Germline values: CDR1 SGHRS, CDR2 YFSETQ. The CDR3 is CASSLGQTGNTIYF. The CDR3 DNA reads as TGCGCCAGCAGCCTGGGACAAACTGGAAACACCATATATTTT.

The J gene is TRBJ1-5, the V gene TRBV20-1; tentative D call: TRBD1 (5 bases). Germline V gene data show CDR1 as DFQATT and CDR2 as SNEGSKA (reference sequence). The ends were cut back, 5 bases at V and 9 bases at J, with 11 bases in the middle. This CDR3 region has 11 residues. CDR3: CSAERTTPQHF. The CDR3 DNA reads TGCAGTGCTGAGCGGACAACGCCCCAGCATTTT.

This chain uses TRBV6-1 with TRBJ1-5; the D gene is possibly TRBD1 (6 bases). The CDR3 contains 17 residues. With 3 bases removed from V and 0 bases from J, the gap between germline ends came to 15 bases. Looked up from germline, CDR1 is MNHNS and CDR2 is SASEGT. The DNA for the CDR3 is TGTGCCAGCAGTGACCGGAGTTACAGGGATAGCAATCAGCCCCAGCATTTT. Its translation: CASSDRSYRDSNQPQHF.

The chain combines TRBV6-6 with TRBJ1-4; D not certain. CDR3 size: 16 residues. Per the germline V gene, CDR1 is MNHNY and CDR2 is SVGAGI (reference sequence). V was clipped by 2 bases and J by 2 bases, with 12 bases between them. This CDR3 reads CASSYTAQGTNEKLFF. CDR3 bases: TGTGCCAGCAGTTACACAGCCCAAGGGACTAATGAAAAACTGTTTTTT.

The rearrangement joins TRBV28 to TRBJ2-7; TRBD1 matches 9 bases. In germline, CDR1 is MDHEN, CDR2 SYDVKM. The CDR3 contains 14 residues. Trimming took 7 bases from V and 6 from J; bases not matched to a gene: 10. CDR3 region: CASTLAGQGSEQYF. In DNA form, the CDR3 reads TGTGCCAGCACCCTCGCGGGACAGGGATCCGAGCAGTACTTC. The complete variable domain, with remaining parts taken from reference TRBV28 and TRBJ2-7, reads DVKVTQSSRYLVKRTGEKVFLECVQDMDHENMFWYRQDPGLGLRLIYFSYDVKMKEKGDIPEGYSVSREKKERFSLILESASTNQTSMYLCASTLAGQGSEQYFGPGTRLTVT.

The genes are TRBV23-1 and TRBJ1-1; 9 bases align to TRBD1. TRBV23-1 is noted as an ORF with a role that remains uncertain. This CDR3 is built from 13 residues. V was clipped by 8 bases and J by 4 bases; unmatched bases: 5. DNA for the CDR3: TGCGCCAGCGCTCGGGACAGGGCCACTGAAGCTTTCTTT. Protein sequence: CASARDRATEAFF.

This chain joins TRBV7-9 and TRBJ2-2; D gene unclear. Per the germline V gene, CDR1 is SEHNR and CDR2 is FQNEAQ (reference sequence). There are 12 residues in the CDR3. V dropped 2 bases and J dropped 6 bases, with 4 bases sitting between them. The CDR3, as DNA: TGTGCCAGCAGCTTAACGTCCGGGGAGCTGTTTTTT. Amino acids: CASSLTSGELFF.

CDR3 protein: CASSYSKVSNSPLHF. CDR3 DNA sequence: TGTGCCAGCAGTTACTCGAAGGTCAGTAATTCACCCCTCCACTTT. The chain joins TRBV6-5 to TRBJ1-6, with no clear D. Trimming left V 0 bases short and J 6 bases short, with 9 bases between. CDR1 and CDR2 (germline): MNHEY, SVGAGI. The length of the CDR3 is 15 residues.

The chain combines TRBV7-2 with TRBJ2-5; TRBD1 might be the D (6 bases). The V gene lost 4 bases and the J gene lost 4 bases, with 19 bases spanning the gap. Germline lookup yields CDR1 SGHTA and CDR2 FQGNSA. The CDR3 contains 16 residues. CDR3 nucleotides: TGTGCCAGCAGCTCCCACCGAGACCGAGGGGGAGAGACCCAGTACTTC. As protein: CASSSHRDRGGETQYF.

This chain joins TRBV19 and TRBJ2-1; D unresolved. The germline V gene encodes CDR1 LNHDA and CDR2 SQIVND (reference sequence). The V end lost 6 bases, the J end lost 6 bases, and 6 bases lay between the germline ends. This CDR3 is 11 amino acids long. The CDR3 here is CASRHINEQFF. As DNA, the CDR3 is TGTGCCAGTAGACATATCAATGAGCAGTTCTTC.

V usage is TRBV7-9 and J usage is TRBJ2-2; 9 bases match TRBD1. Germline CDR1 and CDR2: SEHNR and FQNEAQ (reference sequence). V lost 4 bases to trimming and J lost 3 bases; unmatched junction nucleotides: 9. The CDR3 contains 17 residues. The CDR3 DNA is TGTGCCAGCAGCTCCCCGCAACAGGGGGCCTACACCGGGGAGCTGTTTTTT. Its protein product is CASSSPQQGAYTGELFF. The whole variable domain, remainder taken from reference TRBV7-9 and TRBJ2-2, is DTGVSQNPRHKITKRGQNVTFRCDPISEHNRLYWYRQTLGQGPEFLTYFQNEAQLEKSRLLSDRFSAERPKGSFSTLEIQRTEQGDSAMYLCASSSPQQGAYTGELFFGEGSRLTVL.

The rearrangement uses TRBV5-1 and TRBJ2-3; maybe TRBD1 (6 bases). The CDR3 covers 14 residues. V lost 4 bases to trimming and J lost 1 base, with 10 bases between them. In germline, CDR1 is SGHRS, CDR2 YFSETQ. This CDR3 is CASSIRQGTDTQYF. CDR3 sequence (DNA): TGCGCCAGCAGCATTCGACAGGGCACAGATACGCAGTATTTT.

The chain joins TRBV5-1 to TRBJ2-7; the D gene is possibly TRBD1 (6 bases). V lost 4 bases, J lost 4 bases, and 12 bases lay in between. Per the germline V gene, CDR1 is SGHRS and CDR2 is YFSETQ. The CDR3 spans 13 residues. CDR3 DNA sequence: TGCGCCAGCAGCCAACAGGGCCTTTACGAGCAGTACTTC. It translates to CASSQQGLYEQYF. The complete variable domain, with remaining parts taken from reference TRBV5-1 and TRBJ2-7, reads KAGVTQTPRYLIKTRGQQVTLSCSPISGHRSVSWYQQTPGQGLQFLFEYFSETQRNKGNFPGRFSGRQFSNSRSEMNVSTLELGDSALYLCASSQQGLYEQYFGPGTRLTVT.

The rearrangement links TRBV5-4 to TRBJ1-6; D gene uncertain. CDR1 is SGHNT and CDR2 is YYREEE in the germline V gene (reference sequence). The V and J ends lost 4 bases and 2 bases respectively, with 10 bases between them. The CDR3 is 15 amino acids. The CDR3 DNA reads TGTGCCAGCAGCGGAGCTCAGACCTATAATTCACCCCTCCACTTT. Translation: CASSGAQTYNSPLHF.

V gene TRBV9 combines with J gene TRBJ2-5; TRBD2 matches at 10 bases. The junction had 5 bases not matched to a gene; V was cut back by 0 bases and J by 0 bases. The germline V gene has CDR1 SGDLS and CDR2 YYNGEE. The CDR3 extends over 17 amino acids. The CDR3 protein is CASSVAGTSAYQETQYF. The DNA for the CDR3 is TGTGCCAGCAGCGTAGCCGGGACTAGCGCGTACCAAGAGACCCAGTACTTC.

The chain carries TRBV7-7 and TRBJ2-2; weak D call: TRBD2 (5 bases). V was clipped by 5 bases and J by 0 bases, with 10 bases between them. Germline-derived CDR1 and CDR2 are SSHAT and FNYEAQ (reference sequence). The CDR3 covers 15 residues. The CDR3 DNA is TGTGCCAGCAGCCTAGGACTCGCGAACACCGGGGAGCTGTTTTTT. Its translation: CASSLGLANTGELFF.